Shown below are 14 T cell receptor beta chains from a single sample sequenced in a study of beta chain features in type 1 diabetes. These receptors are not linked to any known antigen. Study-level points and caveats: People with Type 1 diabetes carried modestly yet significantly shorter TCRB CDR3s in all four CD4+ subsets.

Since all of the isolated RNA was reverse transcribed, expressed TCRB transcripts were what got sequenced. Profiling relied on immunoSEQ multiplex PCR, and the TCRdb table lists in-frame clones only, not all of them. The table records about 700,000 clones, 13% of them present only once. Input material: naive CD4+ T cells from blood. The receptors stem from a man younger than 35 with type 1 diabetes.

DNA for the CDR3: TGTGCCAGCAGTGAGTGGCTTGGGACGGGGTTTGCAGATACGCAGTATTTT. Translated, it gives CASSEWLGTGFADTQYF. V and J are TRBV6-1 and TRBJ2-3; D is perhaps TRBD1 or TRBD2 (5 bases each). With 3 bases removed from V and 4 bases from J, the gap between germline ends came to 20 bases. The CDR3 is 17 amino acids. In germline, CDR1 is MNHNS, CDR2 SASEGT.

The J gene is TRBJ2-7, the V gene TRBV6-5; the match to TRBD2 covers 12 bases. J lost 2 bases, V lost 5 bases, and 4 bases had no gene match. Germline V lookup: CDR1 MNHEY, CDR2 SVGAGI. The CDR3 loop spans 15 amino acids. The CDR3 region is CASSTRTSGAYEQYF. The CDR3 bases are TGTGCCAGCAGTACCCGGACTAGCGGGGCCTACGAGCAGTACTTC.

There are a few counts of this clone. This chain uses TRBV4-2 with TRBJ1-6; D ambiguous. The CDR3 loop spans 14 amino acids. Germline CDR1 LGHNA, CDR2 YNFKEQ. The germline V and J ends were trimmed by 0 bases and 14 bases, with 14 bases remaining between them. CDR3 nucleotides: TGTGCCAGCAGCCAAGATCGGAGGGAAACCACCCTCCACTTT. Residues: CASSQDRRETTLHF.

For the CDR3, the DNA is TGTGCCAGCAGCTTAGAGATCAGGAACACCGGGGAGCTGTTTTTT. It codes for CASSLEIRNTGELFF. The V gene is TRBV7-8, the J gene TRBJ2-2, with D unresolved. The CDR3 is 15 amino acids. V dropped 1 base and J dropped 1 base, with 7 bases sitting between them. Germline V gives CDR1 SGHVS, CDR2 FQNEAQ.

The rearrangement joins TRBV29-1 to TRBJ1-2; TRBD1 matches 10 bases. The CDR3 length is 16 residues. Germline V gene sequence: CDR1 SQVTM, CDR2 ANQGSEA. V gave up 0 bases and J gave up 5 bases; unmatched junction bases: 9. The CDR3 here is CSVEDWGQGPPYGYTF. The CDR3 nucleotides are TGCAGCGTTGAAGATTGGGGACAGGGGCCTCCATATGGCTACACCTTC.

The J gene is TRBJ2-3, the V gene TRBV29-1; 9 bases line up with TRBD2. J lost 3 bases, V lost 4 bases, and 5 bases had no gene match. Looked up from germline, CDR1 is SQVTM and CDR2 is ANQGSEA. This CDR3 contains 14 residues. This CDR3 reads CSVALAGNTDTQYF. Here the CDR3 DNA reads TGCAGCGTTGCGCTAGCGGGGAATACAGATACGCAGTATTTT.

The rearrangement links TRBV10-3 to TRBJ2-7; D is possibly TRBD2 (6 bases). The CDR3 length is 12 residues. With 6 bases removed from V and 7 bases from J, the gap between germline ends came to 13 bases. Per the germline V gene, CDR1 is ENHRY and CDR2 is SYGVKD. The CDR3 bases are TGTGCCATCAGCCGGGAGAATAGGGAGCAGTACTTC. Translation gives CAISRENREQYF.

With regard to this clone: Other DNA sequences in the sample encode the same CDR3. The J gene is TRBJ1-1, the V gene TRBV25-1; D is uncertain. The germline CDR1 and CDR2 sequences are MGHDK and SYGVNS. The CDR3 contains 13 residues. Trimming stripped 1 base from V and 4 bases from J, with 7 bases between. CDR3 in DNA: TGTGCCAGCAGTGAATCCCGTGGCACTGAAGCTTTCTTT. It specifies CASSESRGTEAFF.

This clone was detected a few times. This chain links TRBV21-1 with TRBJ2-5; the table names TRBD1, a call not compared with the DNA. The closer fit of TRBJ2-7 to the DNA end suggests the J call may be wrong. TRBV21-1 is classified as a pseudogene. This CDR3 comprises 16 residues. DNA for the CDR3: TGTGCCAGCAGCGGATGCCCTGGACAGGGGAGAAACGAGCAGTACTTC. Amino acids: CASSGCPGQGRNEQYF.

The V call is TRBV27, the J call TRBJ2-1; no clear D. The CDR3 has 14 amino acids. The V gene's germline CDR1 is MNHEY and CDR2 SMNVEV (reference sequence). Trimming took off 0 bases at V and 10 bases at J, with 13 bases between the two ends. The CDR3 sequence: CASSLSTEPREQFF. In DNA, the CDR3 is TGTGCCAGCAGTTTATCCACAGAGCCTCGGGAGCAGTTCTTC.

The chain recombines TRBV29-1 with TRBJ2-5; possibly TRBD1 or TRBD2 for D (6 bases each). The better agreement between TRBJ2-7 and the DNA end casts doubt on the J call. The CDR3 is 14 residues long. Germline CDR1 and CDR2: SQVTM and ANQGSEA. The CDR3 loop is CSVLRGQGAYEQYF. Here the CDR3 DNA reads TGCAGCGTCCTCCGGGGGCAGGGAGCCTACGAGCAGTACTTC.

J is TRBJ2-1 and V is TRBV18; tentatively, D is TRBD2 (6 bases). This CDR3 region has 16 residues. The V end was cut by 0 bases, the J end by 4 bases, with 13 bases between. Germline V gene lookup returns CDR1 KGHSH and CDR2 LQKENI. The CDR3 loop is CASSPPGLALYNEQFF. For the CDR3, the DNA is TGTGCCAGCTCACCACCCGGGCTAGCGTTATACAATGAGCAGTTCTTC.

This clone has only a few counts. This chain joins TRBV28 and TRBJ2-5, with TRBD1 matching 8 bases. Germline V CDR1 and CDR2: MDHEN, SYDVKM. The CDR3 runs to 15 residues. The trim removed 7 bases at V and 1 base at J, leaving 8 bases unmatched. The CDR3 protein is CASTLGDRFQETQYF. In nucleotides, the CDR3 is TGTGCCAGCACCCTTGGGGACAGGTTCCAAGAGACCCAGTACTTC.

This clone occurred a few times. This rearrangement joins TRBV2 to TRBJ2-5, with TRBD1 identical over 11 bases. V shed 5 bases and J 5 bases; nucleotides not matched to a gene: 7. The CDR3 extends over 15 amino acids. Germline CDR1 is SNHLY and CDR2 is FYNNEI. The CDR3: CASSPRTGGRETQYF. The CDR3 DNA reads TGTGCCAGCAGTCCTCGGACAGGGGGCCGGGAGACCCAGTACTTC. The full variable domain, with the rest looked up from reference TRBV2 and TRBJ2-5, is EPEVTQTPSHQVTQMGQEVILRCVPISNHLYFYWYRQILGQKVEFLVSFYNNEISEKSEIFDDQFSVERPDGSNFTLKIRSTKLEDSAMYFCASSPRTGGRETQYFGPGTRLLVL.